This TCR beta chain was sequenced for a study of cytomegalovirus exposure and HLA in healthy donors. Study as a whole: Caucasian-associated ancestry cluster membership applied to approximately 84% of about 370 genotyped donors.

Donors likely had unrecorded immune exposures despite being nominally healthy when sampled. Germline values: CDR1 MNHEY, CDR2 SVGAGI. J gave up 4 bases and V 4 bases, and 6 bases lay outside the gene matches. CDR3 size: 15 residues. PCR used 60 Vbeta primers and 13 Jbeta primers. Data came from immunoSEQ multiplex PCR; TCRdb stores just in-frame clones and leaves some out. The sample lists around 120,000 clones, 60% to 85% occurring once. Sequenced material: PBMCs. This chain uses TRBV6-5 with TRBJ2-2; 7 bases align to TRBD2. The clonotype was recovered from a man aged 50 to 59 in good health and CMV-seropositive. Here the CDR3 DNA reads TGTGCCAGCAGTTTGGGTCCTAGCGGCACCGGGGAGCTGTTTTTT. It codes for CASSLGPSGTGELFF.